The rows below give T cell receptor beta chains drawn from one sample of a study of blood T cell repertoires in COVID-19. The assay was immunoSEQ multiplex PCR, and TCRdb's table has in-frame clones only and misses some. Altogether about 280,000 clones are present, roughly 87% being singletons, with the ten largest covering roughly 15%. Sequences were obtained from peripheral blood. The origin of the receptors is a human donor in a cohort sampled during active COVID-19. CDR3s include the opening cysteine and the closing phenylalanine or tryptophan. D genes are given only for firm matches. A clone size is listed for some rows: how often the clone was seen (once, few, many), or a class if it is expanded.

TRBV7-2	NA	TRBJ2-7	TRBD2	CASSPGGVNSYEQYF	TGTGCCAGCAGCCCGGGGGGAGTTAACTCCTACGAGCAGTACTTC
TRBV19	NA	TRBJ2-5	NA	CASSSNSQETQYF	TGTGCCAGTAGCTCGAACAGTCAAGAGACCCAGTACTTC
TRBV27	NA	TRBJ1-4	NA	CASSSQEGEKLFF	TGTGCCAGCAGTTCACAGGAAGGTGAAAAACTGTTTTTT
TRBV18	NA	TRBJ1-6	TRBD1	CASSPTGQGGNSPLHF	TGTGCCAGCTCACCAACGGGACAGGGTGGAAATTCACCCCTCCACTTT
TRBV5-1	NA	TRBJ2-5	NA	CASREAETQYF	TGCGCCAGCAGAGAAGCAGAGACCCAGTACTTC
TRBV9	NA	TRBJ1-3	TRBD1	CASSLRTGGLTSGNTIYF	TGTGCCAGCAGCTTACGGACAGGGGGCTTGACCTCTGGAAACACCATATATTTT
TRBV6-5	NA	TRBJ1-2	TRBD1	CASGTGTYGYTF	TGTGCCAGCGGGACAGGGACCTATGGCTACACCTTC
TRBV27	once	TRBJ1-2	TRBD1	CASSPSTGGSYGYTF	TGTGCCAGCAGTCCCTCGACAGGGGGGAGCTATGGCTACACCTTC
TRBV6-6	NA	TRBJ1-1	TRBD1	CASSPTPGGHTEAFF	TGTGCCAGCAGTCCAACCCCAGGGGGCCACACTGAAGCTTTCTTT
TRBV28	few	TRBJ2-5	NA	CASMGGYKKETQYF	TGTGCCAGCATGGGGGGTTACAAGAAAGAGACCCAGTACTTC
TRBV5-6	NA	TRBJ2-3	NA	CASSLAGTDTQYF	TGTGCCAGCAGCTTGGCGGGCACAGATACGCAGTATTTT
TRBV6-6	NA	TRBJ1-1	NA	CASMKFQAEAFF	TGTGCCAGCATGAAGTTCCAGGCTGAAGCTTTCTTT
TRBV28	NA	TRBJ2-1	TRBD2	CASSFLPSGDNEQFF	TGTGCCAGCAGTTTCTTGCCTAGCGGGGACAATGAGCAGTTCTTC
TRBV12-3/TRBV12-4	NA	TRBJ1-5	TRBD1	CASRGTVNQPQHF	TGTGCCAGCCGGGGGACAGTCAATCAGCCCCAGCATTTT
TRBV6-4	NA	TRBJ2-2	TRBD2	CASAGTSGAGELFF	TGTGCCAGTGCCGGGACTAGCGGTGCCGGGGAGCTGTTTTTT
TRBV7-2	once	TRBJ2-1	TRBD1	CASSPGTGGSSYNEQFF	TGTGCCAGCAGCCCCGGGACAGGAGGATCGTCTTACAATGAGCAGTTCTTC
TRBV5-4	NA	TRBJ1-6	TRBD1	CASSLGGQRNSPLHF	TGTGCCAGCAGCTTGGGGGGACAGAGAAATTCACCCCTCCACTTT
TRBV19	NA	TRBJ1-1	NA	CASSIQGLNTEAFF	TGTGCCAGTAGTATTCAGGGTTTGAACACTGAAGCTTTCTTT
TRBV24-1	NA	TRBJ2-1	TRBD2	CATSDFSTSRQNEQFF	TGTGCCACCAGTGATTTTTCGACTAGCAGACAGAATGAGCAGTTCTTC
TRBV3-1/TRBV3-2	NA	TRBJ1-3	NA	CASSQGPGDFGGNTIYF	TGTGCCAGCAGCCAAGGGCCAGGCGATTTCGGTGGAAACACCATATATTTT
TRBV28	NA	TRBJ1-5	NA	CASSLTGYSNQPQHF	TGTGCCAGCAGTTTAACAGGGTATAGCAATCAGCCCCAGCATTTT
TRBV24-1	NA	TRBJ2-2	NA	CATSDPGFTGELFF	TGTGCCACCAGTGATCCGGGATTCACCGGGGAGCTGTTTTTT
TRBV5-4	NA	TRBJ1-3	NA	CASSLAGTQGNTIYF	TGTGCCAGCAGCTTGGCTGGGACACAGGGAAACACCATATATTTT
TRBV6-1	few	TRBJ1-4	TRBD1	CASSERTGTGKLFF	TGTGCCAGCAGTGAACGGACAGGGACGGGAAAACTGTTTTTT
TRBV7-9	NA	TRBJ1-6	NA	CASSGRAAGDNSPLHF	TGTGCCAGCAGCGGCCGGGCGGCGGGTGATAATTCACCCCTCCACTTT
TRBV7-9	once	TRBJ2-3	NA	CASSLGTRRDQYF	TGTGCCAGCAGCTTAGGCACGAGGCGGGATCAGTATTTT
TRBV5-4	NA	TRBJ1-6	NA	CASRPTGSQNSPLHF	TGTGCCAGCAGGCCTACAGGGTCGCAAAATTCACCCCTCCACTTT
TRBV18	few	TRBJ2-3	TRBD1	CASSPRPGGDGTQYF	TGTGCCAGCTCACCACGTCCAGGGGGCGACGGCACGCAGTATTTT
TRBV7-2	NA	TRBJ1-5	TRBD1	CASSRTGNSNQPQHF	TGTGCCAGCAGCAGGACAGGGAATAGCAATCAGCCCCAGCATTTT
TRBV28	NA	TRBJ1-1	TRBD1	CASSSGQGNTEAFF	TGTGCCAGCAGTTCAGGACAGGGGAACACTGAAGCTTTCTTT
TRBV29-1	NA	TRBJ2-3	NA	CSAGPAGTDTQYF	TGCAGCGCCGGCCCGGCGGGGACAGATACGCAGTATTTT
TRBV2	NA	TRBJ2-1	NA	CASSETGRPTREQFF	TGTGCCAGCAGTGAAACGGGGAGACCGACGCGTGAGCAGTTCTTC
TRBV30	NA	TRBJ1-2	NA	CASEHLRAKNGYTF	TGTGCCTCAGAACACCTCAGGGCGAAGAATGGCTACACCTTC
TRBV18	few	TRBJ1-2	TRBD1	CASSPSGQDYYGYTF	TGTGCCAGCTCACCAAGCGGACAGGACTACTATGGCTACACCTTC
TRBV7-9	NA	TRBJ2-5	NA	CASSLAAGETQYF	TGTGCCAGCAGCTTAGCGGCGGGGGAGACCCAGTACTTC
TRBV6-2/TRBV6-3	NA	TRBJ1-1	NA	CASSYSSLNAKAFF	TGTGCCAGCAGTTACTCGAGCTTGAACGCCAAAGCTTTCTTT
TRBV2	few	TRBJ1-2	TRBD1	CASSEGGTAYGYTF	TGTGCCAGCAGTGAGGGTGGGACAGCCTATGGCTACACCTTC
TRBV11-3	NA	TRBJ2-1	TRBD1	CASSHSAGTGGIEQFF	TGTGCCAGCAGCCATTCCGCCGGGACAGGCGGTATTGAGCAGTTCTTC
TRBV27	NA	TRBJ2-1	TRBD2	CASSGGTSGLGHEQFF	TGTGCCAGCAGTGGGGGGACTAGCGGGTTGGGCCATGAGCAGTTCTTC
TRBV30	NA	TRBJ2-2	TRBD2	CAWTGLAGARGELFF	TGTGCCTGGACGGGGCTAGCGGGAGCCCGCGGGGAGCTGTTTTTT
TRBV7-8	NA	TRBJ2-7	NA	CASSQRGDRGPYEQYF	TGTGCCAGCAGCCAGCGGGGGGACAGGGGCCCCTACGAGCAGTACTTC
TRBV6-5	NA	TRBJ1-2	NA	CASSYTTGRNYGYTF	TGTGCCAGCAGTTACACAACAGGGCGCAACTATGGCTACACCTTC
TRBV6-5	NA	TRBJ2-7	NA	CASRKEGAASYEQYF	TGTGCCAGCAGAAAGGAGGGGGCGGCCTCCTACGAGCAGTACTTC
TRBV6-1	NA	TRBJ2-2	NA	CASSEARGGTGELFF	TGTGCCAGCAGTGAAGCTCGAGGGGGCACCGGGGAGCTGTTTTTT
TRBV28	NA	TRBJ2-4	NA	CASSSSAKNIQYF	TGTGCCAGCAGTTCTAGTGCCAAAAACATTCAGTACTTC
TRBV6-6	NA	TRBJ1-3	NA	CASSYGVAGNTIYF	TGTGCCAGCAGTTACGGTGTGGCCGGAAACACCATATATTTT
TRBV2	NA	TRBJ1-5	NA	CASSSDSNSNQPQHF	TGTGCCAGCAGTTCTGACAGTAATAGCAATCAGCCCCAGCATTTT
TRBV7-9	NA	TRBJ2-5	NA	CASSLIKETQYF	TGTGCCAGCAGCCTAATAAAGGAGACCCAGTACTTC
TRBV5-8	NA	TRBJ1-5	TRBD1	CASSRGQGDNQPQHF	TGTGCCAGCAGCCGGGGACAGGGAGACAATCAGCCCCAGCATTTT
TRBV5-1	NA	TRBJ2-1	NA	CASKAGVGTLYNEQFF	TGCGCCAGCAAAGCTGGGGTGGGGACTCTATACAATGAGCAGTTCTTC
TRBV28	NA	TRBJ1-5	NA	CASTTGILYQPQHF	TGTGCCAGCACTACCGGGATCCTTTATCAGCCCCAGCATTTT
TRBV6-5	NA	TRBJ2-3	TRBD2	CASSSGARQYF	TGTGCCAGCTCTAGCGGAGCCCGTCAGTATTTT
TRBV27	NA	TRBJ2-1	NA	CASSLAGRSSYNEQFF	TGTGCCAGCAGTTTAGCGGGACGGAGCTCCTACAATGAGCAGTTCTTC
TRBV29-1	NA	TRBJ1-5	TRBD1	CSVGTGLGQPQHF	TGCAGCGTTGGGACAGGGCTTGGTCAGCCCCAGCATTTT
TRBV6-5	NA	TRBJ1-1	NA	CASSYEANTEAFF	TGTGCCAGCAGTTACGAGGCCAACACTGAAGCTTTCTTT